The rows below give T cell receptor beta chains drawn from one sample of a study of blood T cells in healthy people across ages. MiXCR was run by TCRdb on the 5' RACE reads, yielding one entry per CDR3 protein. This table holds hundreds of thousands of distinct CDR3 sequences, 56% found once. Material: blood. The receptors were gathered from a man aged 35-49 years in good health. Both conserved end residues are part of each CDR3. Fields, in order: CDR3 length, clone size, D gene, J gene, V gene, CDR3 protein, CDR3 DNA. The D gene is left open where the match is weak. Some rows mark clone size as missing; the rest say once, few, many or name a class of expanded clone.

14,.,.,TRBJ1-5,TRBV12-3/TRBV12-4,CASSSGTMNQPQHF,TGTGCCAGCAGCTCCGGGACAATGAATCAGCCCCAGCATTTT
17,.,.,TRBJ2-1,TRBV4-1,CASSQDPGQGSYNEQFF,TGCGCCAGCAGCCAAGATCCTGGGCAGGGATCCTACAATGAGCAGTTCTTC
15,.,TRBD1,TRBJ2-1,TRBV20-1,CSANSQGGSYNEQFF,TGCAGTGCTAACTCACAGGGGGGTTCCTACAATGAGCAGTTCTTC
13,.,.,TRBJ2-7,TRBV20-1,CSAGPDALYEQYF,TGCAGTGCAGGTCCAGACGCTCTATACGAGCAGTACTTC
15,.,.,TRBJ2-5,TRBV7-2,CASSTGPAVQETQYF,TGTGCCAGCAGCACTGGGCCGGCAGTCCAAGAGACCCAGTACTTC
12,few,.,TRBJ2-7,TRBV6-6,CASSYTYNEQYF,TGTGCCAGCAGTTACACCTACAATGAGCAGTACTTC
15,.,TRBD1,TRBJ2-7,TRBV24-1,CATSAVGSGGYEQYF,TGTGCCACCAGTGCTGTAGGATCAGGGGGCTACGAGCAGTACTTC
15,.,.,TRBJ2-3,TRBV5-1,CASSVDKTSTDTQYF,TGCGCCAGCAGCGTAGACAAAACTAGCACAGATACGCAGTATTTT
12,.,.,TRBJ2-7,TRBV29-1,CSVKWPSGEQYF,TGCAGCGTCAAATGGCCCAGCGGCGAGCAGTACTTC
17,.,.,TRBJ1-2,TRBV11-2,CASNKEGVVSPHYGYTF,TGTGCCAGCAACAAAGAGGGTGTTGTCTCGCCGCACTATGGCTACACCTTC
14,.,.,TRBJ2-1,TRBV6-5,CASYTDRPINEQFF,TGTGCCAGCTATACAGACAGGCCGATCAATGAGCAGTTCTTC
14,.,.,TRBJ1-2,TRBV9,CASSVRTENYGYTF,TGTGCCAGCAGCGTACGGACAGAGAACTATGGCTACACCTTC